This T cell receptor (beta chain) was obtained from a study of spatial heterogeneity in lung cancer. Germline V gene data show CDR1 as MNHEY and CDR2 as SMNVEV (reference sequence). The CDR3 has 15 amino acids. V was pared by 3 bases and J by 8 bases, with 6 bases of the junction left unmatched. Using its own MiXCR run on the 5' RACE reads, TCRdb lists one record per CDR3 protein. The repertoire holds some 7,000 distinct CDR3 sequences, with about an eighth as singletons. Time point defined: sample taken at primary tumor resection. Study-wide results and limits: Tumor mutation count correlated with how many alpha and beta TCRs expanded intratumorally.

This clonotype showed up many times. Antigen specificity is unknown. Material: lung tumor tissue, obtained at surgery. V usage is TRBV27 and J usage is TRBJ1-4; 10 bases align to TRBD1. The receptor was isolated from a male donor with early-stage non-small cell lung cancer. This CDR3 is CASSLQGTGAEKLFF. The CDR3, as DNA: TGTGCCAGCAGTTTGCAAGGGACAGGGGCCGAAAAACTGTTTTTT.